This T cell receptor (beta chain) was sequenced during a study of T cells after yellow fever vaccination. This clonotype was counted many times. Each CDR3 protein is one row after TCRdb ran MiXCR on the 5' RACE reads. The sample holds more than 120,000 distinct CDR3 sequences, about 7.7% seen once. The CDR3 is 14 residues long. Germline values: CDR1 DFQATT, CDR2 SNEGSKA (reference sequence). The chain combines TRBV20-1 with TRBJ2-1, with TRBD2 identical over 9 bases. The clonotype originates from a man aged 30-40 years who received the YFV17D yellow fever vaccine. Here the sequenced sample was CD4+ T cells sorted from PBMCs, taken 5 days after the yellow fever booster vaccination. DNA of the CDR3: TGCAGCGCGGGGGGGGAGGGCCCCTACAATGAGCAGTTCTTC. It codes for CSAGGEGPYNEQFF.